The source of this TCR beta chain is a study of blood T cell repertoires in COVID-19. The V gene's germline CDR1 is SGHDT and CDR2 YYEEEE. The CDR3 is 16 amino acids. With V trimmed by 4 bases and J by 7 bases, 13 bases remained unmatched. Assay: immunoSEQ multiplex PCR; the TCRdb copy retains only in-frame clones and omits some. The data contain 200,000 to 250,000 clones, around 80% of them seen just once; the ten biggest clones take up around 7.4%. The chain combines TRBV5-6 with TRBJ1-5, with 8 bases identical to TRBD1. The TCR comes from a woman aged 40 to 50 with acute COVID-19. Sequencing was carried out using PBMCs or T cells enriched from blood (not recorded which). CDR3 residues: CASSRTEQGGGQPQHF. The CDR3 DNA is TGTGCCAGCAGCCGTACCGAACAGGGGGGTGGGCAGCCCCAGCATTTT.